This is a list of T cell receptor beta chains from one sample in a study of T cell repertoires in cytomegalovirus infection. TCRdb called the reads again in MiXCR, with one record for every CDR3 protein. In the table there are roughly 230,000 distinct CDR3 sequences, approximately 7% of which are singletons. The specimen sequenced was PBMCs. Source of these receptors: a human donor in good health (CMV status not recorded). Some clones in this sample may be carry-over from other donors' samples. The CDR3 runs from the conserved cysteine through the conserved F or W. Fields, in order: clone size, J gene, D gene, V gene, CDR3 DNA, CDR3 protein. The D gene is left open where the match is weak. The size entry is marked missing in some rows and otherwise reads once, few, many or a size class.

>many|TRBJ1-2|TRBD1|TRBV7-2
TGTGCCAGCAGCTTAGAGGGGCGACAGGGGGCTCGCTACACCTTC
CASSLEGRQGARYTF
>many|TRBJ2-3|NA|TRBV7-2
TGTGCCAGCAGCATATCCAGCGGGCCTAAGGCGTATTTT
CASSISSGPKAYF
>NA|TRBJ1-5|NA|TRBV7-3
TGTGCCAGACCGCGCAATCAGCCCCAGCATTTT
CARPRNQPQHF
>NA|TRBJ2-7|NA|TRBV12-3/TRBV12-4
TGTGCCAGCAGTTTAGGGGCTTTACAGAGAAATACCTACGAGCAGTACTTC
CASSLGALQRNTYEQYF
>many|TRBJ2-1|NA|TRBV7-2
TGTGCCAGCAGCCCCGACCGGTGGGTAACGGCCTACAATGAGCAGTTCTTC
CASSPDRWVTAYNEQFF
>many|TRBJ1-2|TRBD1|TRBV27
TGTGCCAGCAGTCGGGAGGACAGGGGTGTCTATGGCTACACCTTC
CASSREDRGVYGYTF
>many|TRBJ2-1|TRBD2|TRBV28
TGTGCCAGCAGTTTACTAGCGGGGGGCCCTCTCGGCGATGAGCAGTTCTTC
CASSLLAGGPLGDEQFF
>many|TRBJ1-1|NA|TRBV7-2
TGTGCCAGCAGCTTCACCATGAACACTGAAGCTTTCTTT
CASSFTMNTEAFF
>many|TRBJ1-5|TRBD1|TRBV6-1
TGTGCCAGCAGTGCCGGGACAGGCCTAAATAGCAATCAGCCCCAGCATTTT
CASSAGTGLNSNQPQHF
>NA|TRBJ2-7|NA|TRBV29-1
TGCAGCGTGGGGCCAGGCTCCTACGAGCAGTACTTC
CSVGPGSYEQYF
>many|TRBJ1-5|TRBD1|TRBV7-2
TGTGCCAGCAGCCTACAGGGGGCGAAACCTTTTAGCAATCAGCCCCAGCATTTT
CASSLQGAKPFSNQPQHF
>many|TRBJ2-1|NA|TRBV28
TGTGCCAGCAGTCTGCCCGACGGTAGCTCCTACAATGAGCAGTTCTTC
CASSLPDGSSYNEQFF
>few|TRBJ2-7|TRBD1|TRBV11-2
TGTGCCAGCAGCTTAAATCGGGACAGCTCCTACGAGCAGTACTTC
CASSLNRDSSYEQYF
>many|TRBJ1-2|TRBD1|TRBV28
TGTGCCAGCAGCTTCTCCGACAGGGTCAGGGGCTACACCTTC
CASSFSDRVRGYTF
>many|TRBJ2-3|NA|TRBV25-1
TGTGCCAGCAGTGAACCCCATGGGCAGGGGTGGGCGCAGTATTTT
CASSEPHGQGWAQYF
>NA|TRBJ1-1|TRBD1|TRBV29-1
TGCAGCGTGATCCAGGGGGCAGCGGAAGCTTTCTTT
CSVIQGAAEAFF
>many|TRBJ2-3|TRBD2|TRBV7-2
TGTGCCAGCAGCTTAAGCGGGGGGGCCAGGAATACGCAGTATTTT
CASSLSGGARNTQYF
>many|TRBJ2-5|NA|TRBV2
TGTGCCAGCAGTATGTTGGAGACCCAGTACTTC
CASSMLETQYF
>many|TRBJ1-4|NA|TRBV11-2
TGTGCCAGCAGCCAACTGTTTGGGGTTGAAAAACTGTTTTTT
CASSQLFGVEKLFF
>many|TRBJ2-3|TRBD1|TRBV6-2/TRBV6-3
TGTGCCAGCAGCTACGGGGACAGGGCTAGCACAGATACGCAGTATTTT
CASSYGDRASTDTQYF
>few|TRBJ2-7|TRBD1|TRBV7-9
TGTGCCAGCAGCTTAAATATCGTCGGACAGGGTGTTTCCTACGAGCAGTACTTC
CASSLNIVGQGVSYEQYF
>many|TRBJ2-1|TRBD1|TRBV7-2
TGTGCCAGCAGCCAGCTCGGACAGGGGGCTAAGAATGAGCAGTTCTTC
CASSQLGQGAKNEQFF
>few|TRBJ2-5|TRBD1|TRBV6-2/TRBV6-3
TGTGCCAGCGAGGGGCAGTGGACAGGGAAGGAGACCCAGTACTTC
CASEGQWTGKETQYF
>many|TRBJ2-5|TRBD2|TRBV6-2/TRBV6-3
TGTGCCAGCAGCTGGACTAGCGGGACCCGGGGGACCCAGTACTTC
CASSWTSGTRGTQYF
>few|TRBJ2-3|NA|TRBV7-9
TGTGCCAGCAGCCGGGGACGCACAAGCACAGATACGCAGTATTTT
CASSRGRTSTDTQYF
>NA|TRBJ2-2|NA|TRBV7-2
TGTGCCAGCAGCCCAGTGGGCGGGGGCCAGACCGGGGAGCTGTTTTTT
CASSPVGGGQTGELFF
>many|TRBJ1-5|NA|TRBV7-2
TGTGCCAGCAGCGTTGACCCGGGGGGTCAGCCCCAGCATTTT
CASSVDPGGQPQHF
>many|TRBJ2-7|NA|TRBV30
TGTGCCTGGGGAAGATCCTACGAGCAGTACTTC
CAWGRSYEQYF
>many|TRBJ1-4|NA|TRBV5-5
TGTGCCAGCAGCTTGTATCCGACGGGTGCAACTAATGAAAAACTGTTTTTT
CASSLYPTGATNEKLFF
>many|TRBJ2-2|NA|TRBV5-1
TGCGCCAGCAGCTTGACAGACCCGAACACCGGGGAGCTGTTTTTT
CASSLTDPNTGELFF
>many|TRBJ1-2|NA|TRBV7-2
TGTGCCAGCAGCTTGAAGCAGATCTACACCTTC
CASSLKQIYTF